This T cell receptor beta chain was retrieved from a study of early T cells in non-severe SARS-CoV-2 infection. Whole-study context: The study sequenced bulk RNA from unsorted whole blood, with chains unpaired.

Study-level points and caveats: The VDJdb matching leaned toward anti-spike CD8 responses and overlooked private and CD4 specificities.

The ends were cut back, 4 bases at V and 5 bases at J, with 17 bases in the middle. Germline loops: CDR1 GTSNPN, CDR2 SVGIG (reference sequence). There are 15 residues in the CDR3. Individual cDNA molecules received unique molecular identifiers during library preparation. TCRdb re-analysed the 5' RACE reads in MiXCR, keeping a single row per CDR3 protein. The sample contains 75,000 to 100,000 distinct CDR3 sequences, around 17% of which appear only once. Concerning this clonotype: What it binds is unknown.

The V gene is TRBV30, the J gene TRBJ2-2, with a possible D match to TRBD2 (7 bases). This TCR derives from an adult who was a healthcare worker with PCR-confirmed SARS-CoV-2 infection or an uninfected control (not recorded which). Material for sequencing was whole blood. Here the CDR3 DNA reads TGTGCCTGGACCCTGGGAGGGGGTCGTACCGGGGAGCTGTTTTTT. This sequence encodes CAWTLGGGRTGELFF.